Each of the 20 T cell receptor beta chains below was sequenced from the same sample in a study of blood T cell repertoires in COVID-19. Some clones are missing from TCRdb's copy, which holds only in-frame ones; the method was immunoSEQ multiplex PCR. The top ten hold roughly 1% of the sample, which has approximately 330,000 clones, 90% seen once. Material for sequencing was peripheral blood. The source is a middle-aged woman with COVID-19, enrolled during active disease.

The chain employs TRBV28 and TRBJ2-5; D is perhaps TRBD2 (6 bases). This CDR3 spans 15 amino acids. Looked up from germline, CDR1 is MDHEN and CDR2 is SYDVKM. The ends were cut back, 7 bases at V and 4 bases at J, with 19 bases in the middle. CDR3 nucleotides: TGTGCCAGCACCTCCCCAAGGGGAGGAGGAGAGACCCAGTACTTC. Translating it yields CASTSPRGGGETQYF.

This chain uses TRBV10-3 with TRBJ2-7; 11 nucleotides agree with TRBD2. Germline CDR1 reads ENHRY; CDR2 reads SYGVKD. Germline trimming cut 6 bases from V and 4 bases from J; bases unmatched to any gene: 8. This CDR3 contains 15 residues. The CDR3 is CAIRDRTSGLYEQYF. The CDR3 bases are TGTGCCATCAGGGACCGGACTAGCGGGCTATACGAGCAGTACTTC.

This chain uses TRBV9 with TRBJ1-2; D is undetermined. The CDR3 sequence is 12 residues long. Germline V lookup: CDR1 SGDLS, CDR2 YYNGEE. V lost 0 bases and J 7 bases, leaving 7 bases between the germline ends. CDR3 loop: CASSVGAAGYTF. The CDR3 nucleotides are TGTGCCAGCAGCGTAGGGGCAGCTGGCTACACCTTC. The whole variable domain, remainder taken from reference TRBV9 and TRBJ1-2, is DSGVTQTPKHLITATGQRVTLRCSPRSGDLSVYWYQQSLDQGLQFLIQYYNGEERAKGNILERFSAQQFPDLHSELNLSSLELGDSALYFCASSVGAAGYTFGSGTRLTVV.

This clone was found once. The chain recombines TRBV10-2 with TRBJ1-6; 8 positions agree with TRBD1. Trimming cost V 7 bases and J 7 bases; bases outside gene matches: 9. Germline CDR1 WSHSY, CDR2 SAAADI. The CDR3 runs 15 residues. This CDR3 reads CASMSPGQGNSPLHF. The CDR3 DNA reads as TGCGCCAGCATGAGCCCCGGACAGGGAAATTCACCCCTCCACTTT.

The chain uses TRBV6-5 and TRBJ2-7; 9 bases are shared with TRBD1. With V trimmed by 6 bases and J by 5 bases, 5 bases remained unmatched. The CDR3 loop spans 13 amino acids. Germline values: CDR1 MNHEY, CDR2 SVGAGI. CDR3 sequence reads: CASRTGGRDEQYF. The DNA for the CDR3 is TGTGCCAGCAGGACAGGGGGGCGAGACGAGCAGTACTTC.

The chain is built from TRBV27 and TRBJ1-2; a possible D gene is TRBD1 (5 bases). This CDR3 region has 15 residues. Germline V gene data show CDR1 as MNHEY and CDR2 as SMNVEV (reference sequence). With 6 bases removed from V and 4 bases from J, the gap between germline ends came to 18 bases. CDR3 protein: CASSLEGRGSYGYTF. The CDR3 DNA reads TGTGCCAGCAGCCTGGAGGGGCGGGGATCCTATGGCTACACCTTC.

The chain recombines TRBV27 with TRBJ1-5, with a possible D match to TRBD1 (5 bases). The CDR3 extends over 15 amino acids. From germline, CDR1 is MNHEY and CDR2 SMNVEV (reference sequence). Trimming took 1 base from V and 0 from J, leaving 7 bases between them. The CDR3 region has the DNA TGTGCCAGCAGTTTATTAGGGGCTAGCAATCAGCCCCAGCATTTT. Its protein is CASSLLGASNQPQHF.

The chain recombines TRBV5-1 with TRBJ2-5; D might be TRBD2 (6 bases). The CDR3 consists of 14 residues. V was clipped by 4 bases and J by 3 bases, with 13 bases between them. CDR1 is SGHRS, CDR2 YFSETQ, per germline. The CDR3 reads CASSVGWGEETQYF. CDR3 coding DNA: TGCGCCAGCAGCGTCGGCTGGGGGGAAGAGACCCAGTACTTC.

CDR3 nucleotide sequence: TGTGCCAGCTGGGGGGGTTCGAGCACTGAAGCTTTCTTT. Its translation: CASWGGSSTEAFF. The chain uses TRBV27 and TRBJ1-1; tentative D call: TRBD1 (5 bases). V dropped 8 bases and J dropped 4 bases, with 14 bases sitting between them. In germline, CDR1 is MNHEY, CDR2 SMNVEV (reference sequence). CDR3 size: 13 residues.

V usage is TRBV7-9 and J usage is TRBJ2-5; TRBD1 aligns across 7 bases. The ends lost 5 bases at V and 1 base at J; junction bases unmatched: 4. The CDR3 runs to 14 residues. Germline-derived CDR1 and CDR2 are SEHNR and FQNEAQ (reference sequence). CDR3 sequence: CASSQDRVQETQYF. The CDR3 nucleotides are TGTGCCAGCAGCCAAGACAGGGTCCAAGAGACCCAGTACTTC.

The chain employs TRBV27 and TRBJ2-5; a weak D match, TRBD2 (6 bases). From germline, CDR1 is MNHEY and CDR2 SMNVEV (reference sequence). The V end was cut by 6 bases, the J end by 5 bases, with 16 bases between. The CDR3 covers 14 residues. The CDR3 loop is CASSYGGFWETQYF. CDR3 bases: TGTGCCAGCAGCTATGGGGGGTTCTGGGAGACCCAGTACTTC.

DNA for the CDR3: TGTGCCAGCAACCCAACGGAGGGAAACTATGGCTACACCTTC. Translated: CASNPTEGNYGYTF. The rearrangement links TRBV7-9 to TRBJ1-2; the D is unclear. This CDR3 has 14 amino acids. Trimming cost V 7 bases and J 2 bases, with 14 bases left between them. CDR1 and CDR2 (germline): SEHNR, FQNEAQ (reference sequence). Variable domain in full (rest from reference TRBV7-9 and TRBJ1-2): DTGVSQNPRHKITKRGQNVTFRCDPISEHNRLYWYRQTLGQGPEFLTYFQNEAQLEKSRLLSDRFSAERPKGSFSTLEIQRTEQGDSAMYLCASNPTEGNYGYTFGSGTRLTVV.

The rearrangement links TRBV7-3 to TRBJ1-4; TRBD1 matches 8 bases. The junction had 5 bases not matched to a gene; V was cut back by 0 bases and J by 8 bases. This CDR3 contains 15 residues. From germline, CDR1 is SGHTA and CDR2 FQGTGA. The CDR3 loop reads CASSLTSGQGEKLFF. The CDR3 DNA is TGTGCCAGCAGCTTAACTTCCGGACAGGGAGAAAAACTGTTTTTT.

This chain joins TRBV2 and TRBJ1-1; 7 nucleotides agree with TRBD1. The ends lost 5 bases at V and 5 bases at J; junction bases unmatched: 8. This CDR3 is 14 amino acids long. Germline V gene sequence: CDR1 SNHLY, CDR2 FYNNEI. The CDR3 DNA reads TGTGCCAGCAGTCAACAGGGGAAGGCTACTGAAGCTTTCTTT. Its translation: CASSQQGKATEAFF. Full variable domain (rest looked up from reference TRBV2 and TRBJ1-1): EPEVTQTPSHQVTQMGQEVILRCVPISNHLYFYWYRQILGQKVEFLVSFYNNEISEKSEIFDDQFSVERPDGSNFTLKIRSTKLEDSAMYFCASSQQGKATEAFFGQGTRLTVV.

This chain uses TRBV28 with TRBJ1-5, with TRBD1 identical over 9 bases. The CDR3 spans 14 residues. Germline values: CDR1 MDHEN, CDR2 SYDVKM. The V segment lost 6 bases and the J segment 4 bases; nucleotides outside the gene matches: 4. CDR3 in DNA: TGTGCCAGCAGCAACGGACAGGGGAATCAGCCCCAGCATTTT. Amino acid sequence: CASSNGQGNQPQHF.

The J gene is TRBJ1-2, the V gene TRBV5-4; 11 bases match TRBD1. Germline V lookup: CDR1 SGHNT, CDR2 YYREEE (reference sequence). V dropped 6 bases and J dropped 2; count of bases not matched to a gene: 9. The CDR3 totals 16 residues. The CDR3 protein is CASTNNRDRGNYGYTF. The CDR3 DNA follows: TGTGCCAGCACCAACAACCGGGACAGGGGGAACTATGGCTACACCTTC. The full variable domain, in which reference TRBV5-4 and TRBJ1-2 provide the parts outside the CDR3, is ETGVTQSPTHLIKTRGQQVTLRCSSQSGHNTVSWYQQALGQGPQFIFQYYREEENGRGNFPPRFSGLQFPNYSSELNVNALELDDSALYLCASTNNRDRGNYGYTFGSGTRLTVV.

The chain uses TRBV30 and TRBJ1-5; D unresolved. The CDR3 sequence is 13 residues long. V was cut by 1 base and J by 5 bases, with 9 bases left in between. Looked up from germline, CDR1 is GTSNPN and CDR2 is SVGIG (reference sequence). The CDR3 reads CAWSAGVDQPQHF. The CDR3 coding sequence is TGTGCCTGGAGTGCGGGTGTAGATCAGCCCCAGCATTTT.

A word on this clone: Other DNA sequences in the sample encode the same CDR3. The CDR3 protein is CASSLAYYEQYF. CDR3 bases: TGTGCCAGCAGCTTGGCTTACTACGAGCAGTACTTC. V usage is TRBV5-6 and J usage is TRBJ2-7; no clear D gene. The CDR3 runs 12 residues. Germline values: CDR1 SGHDT, CDR2 YYEEEE. V lost 0 bases to trimming and J lost 3 bases, with 4 bases between them.

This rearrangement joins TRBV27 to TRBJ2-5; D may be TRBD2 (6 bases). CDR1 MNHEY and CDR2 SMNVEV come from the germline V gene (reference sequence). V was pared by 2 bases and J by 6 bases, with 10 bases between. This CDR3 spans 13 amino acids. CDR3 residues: CASSLRAGQTQYF. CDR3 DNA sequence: TGTGCCAGCAGTTTACGGGCGGGACAGACCCAGTACTTC.

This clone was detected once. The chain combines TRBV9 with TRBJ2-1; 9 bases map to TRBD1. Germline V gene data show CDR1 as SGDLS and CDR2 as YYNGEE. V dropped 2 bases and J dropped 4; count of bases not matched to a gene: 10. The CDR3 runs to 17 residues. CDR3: CASSVTGGEMGYNEQFF. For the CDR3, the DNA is TGTGCCAGCAGCGTTACAGGGGGCGAAATGGGATACAATGAGCAGTTCTTC.